The following is a T cell receptor beta chain sequence with its context. Antigen specificity is unknown. Trimming took off 3 bases at V and 0 bases at J, with 11 bases between the two ends. Germline CDR1 KGHSH, CDR2 LQKENI. This CDR3 has 15 amino acids. The source of the sample is a study of radiotherapy plus CTLA-4 blockade in lung cancer. Study observations and caveats: Radiotherapy with ipilimumab was followed by blood expansion of tumor-derived clones.

Sequencing used immunoSEQ multiplex PCR; TCRdb keeps in-frame clones, though not all of them. The table lists 70,000 to 90,000 clones, around 78% of them singletons. Sequencing was performed on peripheral blood, taken from a patient treated with radiotherapy plus ipilimumab. The receptor's source is a human donor with non-small cell lung cancer whose response to radiotherapy plus ipilimumab could not be evaluated. Some clones in this sample may be carry-over from other donors' samples. This rearrangement joins TRBV18 to TRBJ1-1; TRBD1 is a possible D gene (6 bases). In DNA form, the CDR3 reads TGTGCCAGCTCACCTCCGGGACAATTGAACACTGAAGCTTTCTTT. Its protein product is CASSPPGQLNTEAFF.